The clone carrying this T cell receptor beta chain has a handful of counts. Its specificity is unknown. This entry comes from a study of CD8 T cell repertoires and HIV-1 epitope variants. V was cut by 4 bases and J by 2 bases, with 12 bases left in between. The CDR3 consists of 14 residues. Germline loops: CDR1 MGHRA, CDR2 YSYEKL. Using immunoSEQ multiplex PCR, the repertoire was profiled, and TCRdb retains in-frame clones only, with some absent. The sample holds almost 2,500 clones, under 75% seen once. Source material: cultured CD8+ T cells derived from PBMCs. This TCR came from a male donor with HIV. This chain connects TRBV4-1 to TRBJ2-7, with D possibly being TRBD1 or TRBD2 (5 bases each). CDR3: CASSPQEGPYEQYF. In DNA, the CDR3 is TGCGCCAGCAGCCCCCAAGAGGGGCCCTACGAGCAGTACTTC.